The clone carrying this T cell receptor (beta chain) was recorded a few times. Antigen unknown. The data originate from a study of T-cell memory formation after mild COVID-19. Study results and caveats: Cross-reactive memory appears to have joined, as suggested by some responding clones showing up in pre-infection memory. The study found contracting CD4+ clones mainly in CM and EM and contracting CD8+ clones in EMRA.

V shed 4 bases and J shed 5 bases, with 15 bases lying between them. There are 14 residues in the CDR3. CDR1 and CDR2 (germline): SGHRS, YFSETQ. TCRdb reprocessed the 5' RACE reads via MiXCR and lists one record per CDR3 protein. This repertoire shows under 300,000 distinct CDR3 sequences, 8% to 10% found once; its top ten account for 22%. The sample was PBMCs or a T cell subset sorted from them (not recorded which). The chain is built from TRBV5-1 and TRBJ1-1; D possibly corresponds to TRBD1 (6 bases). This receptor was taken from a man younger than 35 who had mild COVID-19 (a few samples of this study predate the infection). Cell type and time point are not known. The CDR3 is CASSTRGGGTEAFF. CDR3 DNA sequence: TGCGCCAGCAGCACCAGGGGAGGGGGGACTGAAGCTTTCTTT.